This T cell receptor beta chain was retrieved from a study of regulatory T cells in long-lasting Graves disease (dated by TCRdb to about 2021). General notes on the study: Antithyroid drugs had been taken for less than 3 months by newly diagnosed Graves' disease patients. This study used TCR sequencing and RNA sequencing of peripheral blood to compare persistent Graves' disease patients against newly diagnosed Graves' disease patients. The study was registered as a clinical trial and conducted in China. TCR sequencing covered some 13 persistent and roughly 20 newly diagnosed Graves' disease patients, about 35 samples in total.

What this sample's time point label stands for: newly diagnosed GD, antithyroid drugs for less than 3 months. RNA was extracted from PBMCs in TRIzol for both TCR sequencing and RNA sequencing. The diagnosis of Graves' disease was made according to American Thyroid Association guidelines. The patients came from an endocrinology department in Xi'an, China. Each patient gave roughly 10 milliliters of peripheral blood, collected in an EDTA anticoagulant tube. PBMCs were isolated by Ficoll Paque Plus density gradient separation without further T cell sorting. An Agilent 2100 Bioanalyzer and agarose gel were used to check RNA quality, while a NanoDrop 2000 measured RNA concentration. V has 6 bases trimmed and J has 9 bases trimmed; junction bases matching no gene number 9. There are 14 amino acids in the CDR3, from cysteine to phenylalanine inclusive. The retained sequence is limited to the CDR3, 42 bases, with the frame set at the first base. The germline V gene (reference sequence) gives CDR1 as DFQATT and CDR2 as SNEGSKA.

Regarding this clonotype: Its antigen remains undetermined. Base qualities are not at hand, and no much larger clone is one base apart.

The library was obtained by multiplex PCR. The data were produced on an Illumina HiSeq 4000. To build TCR beta libraries, CDR3 regions were amplified by Arm-PCR using iRepertoire HTBI primers. PCR products were gel purified before sequencing. The authors' analysis ran thus. Gene usage analysis of CDR3 amino acid clonotypes used the 62 TRBV and about 14 TRBJ segments found across samples. COPE and FqMerger were used to merge the filtered high-quality paired reads into contigs. Contigs were aligned with BLAST to IMGT TRBV, TRBD and TRBJ reference genes, and CDR3 was defined per IMGT. Clonotypes above 0.1% frequency were classified as highly expanded clones. Shannon entropy served as the measure of repertoire diversity, while the Gini coefficient captured V-J evenness. A clonotype found in more than one individual was treated as public. Through fastp at Q25 and MiXCR, TCRdb rebuilt clones from the public reads, retaining in-frame beta chains. Each entry merges the rows of one CDR3 protein and shows their most common DNA and genes. In this record, the V and J calls reflect TCRdb's handling and not the investigators' own analysis. In this sample the table shows 200,000 to 250,000 distinct CDR3 sequences, 15% to 20% of which occur a single time. 22% of the sample lies in the top ten.

What the research found in general, with its limitations: Persistent patients shared more public clonotypes among themselves (around 2,700) than newly diagnosed patients did (about 1,000). Only the TCR beta chain was sequenced and analyzed. The authors noted that the small sample size was a limitation that may lower accuracy. Preferential use of TRBV28, TRBJ1-2 and TRBJ2-5 was observed in persistent disease, whereas TRBV20-1 and TRBJ2-1 were favored in newly diagnosed disease. Lower TCR Shannon entropy and fewer highly expanded clones were observed in persistent Graves' disease patients than in newly diagnosed patients, which suggested clonal expansion. Peripheral blood alone was examined, since thyroid tissue, which constituted the primary lesion, could not be accessed.

The sequenced sample was peripheral blood mononuclear cells (PBMCs), obtained at new diagnosis, from a patient treated with antithyroid drugs. The sequence was obtained from a female donor with Graves disease. Recombination joined TRBV20-1 with TRBJ2-5, and 14 bases in between align with TRBD2. For the CDR3, the sequence is CSASGTSGSRAQYF. The nucleotide sequence reads TGCAGTGCCTCCGGGACTAGCGGGAGTAGGGCCCAGTACTTC.